The clone carrying this T cell receptor (beta chain) has only one observation. The data are from a study of cytomegalovirus exposure and HLA in healthy donors. Primers included in the PCR were 60 Vbeta and 13 Jbeta primers. Repertoires were generated with immunoSEQ multiplex PCR, while TCRdb's copy carries only in-frame clones and drops some. The data show roughly 200,000 clones, with 81% seen just once and roughly 3.1% held by the top ten. The source is a man aged 40-49 years in good health and CMV-seropositive. The source material was PBMCs.

The CDR3 reads CASSITGNNQPQHF. The CDR3 DNA reads TGTGCCAGCAGCATCACAGGGAACAATCAGCCCCAGCATTTT. The V call is TRBV7-2, the J call TRBJ1-5, with D perhaps matching TRBD1 (6 bases). Trimming shortened V by 5 bases and J by 3 bases, and 11 bases separated the two germline ends. From germline, CDR1 is SGHTA and CDR2 FQGNSA. This CDR3 comprises 14 residues.